This TCR beta chain was found in a study of blood T cell repertoires in COVID-19. Study details: Acute and convalescent COVID-19 specimens originated in the United States, Italy and Spain. The analysed material was cDNA or gDNA that came from T cells, B-cell-depleted T cells, or PBMCs.

Per the original methods: Reference gene primer amplification in the assay estimated nucleated cell counts. The data were produced by immunoSEQ multiplex PCR, yet TCRdb's version contains in-frame clones alone and is incomplete. V, J and clone size derive from that table, while D and trimming were established from the DNA sequence. The repertoire holds just over 150,000 clones, with just under 95% as singletons. Germline V gene data show CDR1 as LNHDA and CDR2 as SQIVND (reference sequence). V was clipped by 9 bases and J by 5 bases; unmatched bases: 2. The CDR3 extends over 11 amino acids. The V call is TRBV19, the J call TRBJ2-5, with 8 positions matching TRBD1. The sequencing input was peripheral blood. This receptor was obtained from a woman between 50 and 59 years old with acute or convalescent COVID-19. For the CDR3, the DNA is TGTGCCAGCCGACAGGGGGAGACCCAGTACTTC. Its translation: CASRQGETQYF.